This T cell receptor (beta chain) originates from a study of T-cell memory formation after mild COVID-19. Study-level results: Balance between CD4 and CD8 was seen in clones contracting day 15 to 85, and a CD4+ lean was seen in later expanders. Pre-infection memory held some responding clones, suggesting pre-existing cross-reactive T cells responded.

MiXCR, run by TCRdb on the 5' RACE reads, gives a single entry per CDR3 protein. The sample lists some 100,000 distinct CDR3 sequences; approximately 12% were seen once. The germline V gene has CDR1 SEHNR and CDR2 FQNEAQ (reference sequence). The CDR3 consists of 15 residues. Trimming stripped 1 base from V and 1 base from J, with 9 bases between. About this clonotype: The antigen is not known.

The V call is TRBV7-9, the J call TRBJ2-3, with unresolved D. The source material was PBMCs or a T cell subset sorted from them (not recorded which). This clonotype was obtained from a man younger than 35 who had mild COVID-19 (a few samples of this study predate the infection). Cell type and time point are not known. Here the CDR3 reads CASSLVHSRTDTQYF. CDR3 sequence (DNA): TGTGCCAGCAGCTTAGTTCACAGCCGCACAGATACGCAGTATTTT.